These 21 T cell receptor beta chains share one sample of origin, sequenced in a study of shared clonotypes between healthy human individuals. Naive CD8 cells were CD45RO-negative, positively selected for CCR7, excluding terminally differentiated effector memory CD45RA+ cells. Only in-frame clones appear in the TCRdb table, and some are missing; sequencing was by immunoSEQ multiplex PCR. The top ten hold more than 0.085% of the sample, which has hundreds of thousands of clones, roughly 95% seen once. The material sequenced was naive CD8+ T cells sorted from blood. These receptors were taken from a woman in her thirties in good health.

This sequence joins TRBV6-1 and TRBJ2-7, with D hard to call. Trimming shortened V by 2 bases and J by 1 base, and 12 bases separated the two germline ends. The CDR3 extends over 15 amino acids. The germline V gene has CDR1 MNHNS and CDR2 SASEGT. CDR3 nucleotides: TGTGCCAGCAGTGAAAGTTTGGGGTTTTCCTACGAGCAGTACTTC. Protein sequence: CASSESLGFSYEQYF.

This clone was observed once. The chain carries TRBV5-1 and TRBJ2-7; 11 bases fit TRBD2. The germline V gene has CDR1 SGHRS and CDR2 YFSETQ. Trimming cost V 2 bases and J 3 bases; bases outside gene matches: 4. There are 15 residues in the CDR3. CDR3 bases: TGCGCCAGCAGCTTAGTCCTAGCGGGGGGCTACGAGCAGTACTTC. This gives the protein CASSLVLAGGYEQYF.

CDR3 sequence: CASNFRGGMNTEAFF. In DNA, the CDR3 is TGTGCCAGTAATTTCCGGGGCGGCATGAACACTGAAGCTTTCTTT. The chain has TRBV19 and TRBJ1-1; weak D call: TRBD1 (5 bases). The V end lost 7 bases, the J end lost 0 bases, and 15 bases lay between the germline ends. The V gene's germline CDR1 is LNHDA and CDR2 SQIVND (reference sequence). The CDR3 extends over 15 amino acids.

The V call is TRBV5-6, the J call TRBJ1-6; the D is unclear. There are 14 residues in the CDR3. Trimming left V 4 bases short and J 7 bases short, with 12 bases between. The germline V gene encodes CDR1 SGHDT and CDR2 YYEEEE. CDR3 nucleotides: TGTGCCAGCAGCGGGGTGGGTTGGAATTCACCCCTCCACTTT. This gives the protein CASSGVGWNSPLHF.

The chain recombines TRBV6-4 with TRBJ1-5; tentatively, D is TRBD1 (6 bases). Germline V CDR1 and CDR2: MRHNA, SNTAGT. CDR3 length: 17 amino acids. With 7 bases removed from V and 3 bases from J, the gap between germline ends came to 22 bases. CDR3 protein: CASNLQNRVVLNQPQHF. The DNA for the CDR3 is TGTGCCAGCAACCTCCAAAACAGGGTTGTACTCAATCAGCCCCAGCATTTT.

This rearrangement joins TRBV14 to TRBJ1-1, with TRBD1 identical over 8 bases. The CDR3 is 13 amino acids. Germline values: CDR1 SGHDN, CDR2 FVKESK. The trim removed 3 bases at V and 6 bases at J, leaving 3 bases unmatched. The CDR3 nucleotides are TGTGCCAGCAGCCACACGGGACAGGCTGAAGCTTTCTTT. It codes for CASSHTGQAEAFF.

The gene calls are TRBV5-4 and TRBJ2-7, with 8 bases fitting TRBD1. Per the germline V gene, CDR1 is SGHNT and CDR2 is YYREEE (reference sequence). V was pared by 0 bases and J by 6 bases, with 8 bases of the junction left unmatched. The CDR3 is 15 residues long. The CDR3 here is CASSLDWTGHSEQYF. CDR3 DNA sequence: TGTGCCAGCAGCTTGGATTGGACAGGGCACTCCGAGCAGTACTTC. Together with reference TRBV5-4 and TRBJ2-7, the CDR3 gives the full variable domain: ETGVTQSPTHLIKTRGQQVTLRCSSQSGHNTVSWYQQALGQGPQFIFQYYREEENGRGNFPPRFSGLQFPNYSSELNVNALELDDSALYLCASSLDWTGHSEQYFGPGTRLTVT.

This chain connects TRBV27 to TRBJ2-3, with 9 bases lining up with TRBD2. The germline CDR1 and CDR2 sequences are MNHEY and SMNVEV (reference sequence). The CDR3 loop spans 15 amino acids. Unmatched junction bases numbered 7, after V lost 5 bases and J lost 4 bases. CDR3 bases: TGTGCCAGCAGTACCTTAGCGGGAGTGGCAGATACGCAGTATTTT. Its translation: CASSTLAGVADTQYF.

This chain uses TRBV29-1 with TRBJ2-7, with 9 positions matching TRBD2. J lost 1 base, V lost 5 bases, and 6 bases had no gene match. Germline CDR1 SQVTM, CDR2 ANQGSEA. There are 14 residues in the CDR3. The DNA for the CDR3 is TGCAGCGTTATTTGGACTAGCGCGTCCTACGAGCAGTACTTC. This encodes CSVIWTSASYEQYF.

The genes are TRBV28 and TRBJ2-5; TRBD2 is a possible D gene (5 bases). Germline CDR1 MDHEN, CDR2 SYDVKM. The CDR3 spans 13 residues. The ends were cut back, 2 bases at V and 3 bases at J, with 7 bases in the middle. The CDR3 sequence is CASSLAGKETQYF. In DNA, the CDR3 is TGTGCCAGCAGTTTAGCGGGTAAAGAGACCCAGTACTTC.

This chain uses TRBV28 with TRBJ2-3; 12 nucleotides agree with TRBD1. The CDR3 has 14 amino acids. CDR1 and CDR2 (germline): MDHEN, SYDVKM. The V and J ends lost 8 bases and 8 bases, in that order; junction bases with no gene match: 8. The CDR3 bases are TGTGCCAGCTGGGGACAGGGGGCAACTGTTACGCAGTATTTT. Translating gives CASWGQGATVTQYF. The complete variable domain, with remaining parts taken from reference TRBV28 and TRBJ2-3, reads DVKVTQSSRYLVKRTGEKVFLECVQDMDHENMFWYRQDPGLGLRLIYFSYDVKMKEKGDIPEGYSVSREKKERFSLILESASTNQTSMYLCASWGQGATVTQYFGPGTRLTVL.

As regards this clone: The sample has other DNA sequences that encode this CDR3 too. The rearrangement joins TRBV27 to TRBJ2-7; 9 nucleotides match TRBD2. Germline values: CDR1 MNHEY, CDR2 SMNVEV (reference sequence). The CDR3 runs to 16 residues. V trimming: 2 bases; J trimming: 2 bases; junction bases outside the gene matches: 7. Here the CDR3 DNA reads TGTGCCAGCAGTTTACTTGGCGGGAGGGGGCCCTACGAGCAGTACTTC. Amino acid sequence: CASSLLGGRGPYEQYF.

This clone was counted once. The chain recombines TRBV19 with TRBJ2-1; 7 nucleotides align to TRBD1. The J segment lost 1 base and the V segment lost 8 bases, leaving 5 bases of the junction unmatched. The CDR3 has 14 amino acids. Germline values: CDR1 LNHDA, CDR2 SQIVND (reference sequence). CDR3 region: CASGHRGSYNEQFF. In DNA, the CDR3 is TGTGCCAGTGGCCACAGGGGTTCCTACAATGAGCAGTTCTTC.

The count of this clone is one. The chain combines TRBV5-6 with TRBJ2-3; D gene unclear. The V gene's germline CDR1 is SGHDT and CDR2 YYEEEE. V gave up 3 bases and J gave up 2 bases, with 4 bases separating them. The CDR3 totals 12 residues. CDR3 protein: CASSSFTDTQYF. CDR3 DNA: TGTGCCAGCAGCTCCTTCACAGATACGCAGTATTTT.

J is TRBJ1-2 and V is TRBV7-9; TRBD1 aligns across 9 bases. Germline-derived CDR1 and CDR2 are SEHNR and FQNEAQ (reference sequence). The CDR3 loop spans 15 amino acids. V was clipped by 5 bases and J by 0 bases; unmatched bases: 4. This CDR3 is CASSLRTGANYGYTF. The CDR3 DNA reads as TGTGCCAGCAGCCTAAGGACAGGGGCTAACTATGGCTACACCTTC. The complete variable domain, with remaining parts taken from reference TRBV7-9 and TRBJ1-2, reads DTGVSQNPRHKITKRGQNVTFRCDPISEHNRLYWYRQTLGQGPEFLTYFQNEAQLEKSRLLSDRFSAERPKGSFSTLEIQRTEQGDSAMYLCASSLRTGANYGYTFGSGTRLTVV.

This chain joins TRBV7-6 and TRBJ2-5, with TRBD2 matching over 10 bases. Trimming took 1 base from V and 5 from J; bases not matched to a gene: 16. CDR1 is SGHVS and CDR2 is FNYEAQ in the germline V gene. CDR3 length equals 19 residues. The CDR3 protein is CASSLDFRGTSDEGETQYF. CDR3 nucleotide sequence: TGTGCCAGCAGCTTAGACTTTCGCGGGACTAGCGATGAAGGGGAGACCCAGTACTTC. Full variable domain (remainder filled in from reference TRBV7-6 and TRBJ2-5): GAGVSQSPRYKVTKRGQDVALRCDPISGHVSLYWYRQALGQGPEFLTYFNYEAQQDKSGLPNDRFSAERPEGSISTLTIQRTEQRDSAMYRCASSLDFRGTSDEGETQYFGPGTRLLVL.

The genes are TRBV5-1 and TRBJ2-3; TRBD2 agrees at 8 bases. The CDR3 is 15 amino acids. Trimming removed 4 bases from V and 4 bases from J; junction bases left unmatched: 8. CDR1 is SGHRS, CDR2 YFSETQ, per germline. The CDR3 loop is CASSQGLDWADTQYF. CDR3 nucleotides: TGCGCCAGCAGCCAGGGACTAGACTGGGCAGATACGCAGTATTTT. The full variable domain, with the rest looked up from reference TRBV5-1 and TRBJ2-3, is KAGVTQTPRYLIKTRGQQVTLSCSPISGHRSVSWYQQTPGQGLQFLFEYFSETQRNKGNFPGRFSGRQFSNSRSEMNVSTLELGDSALYLCASSQGLDWADTQYFGPGTRLTVL.

V usage is TRBV7-9 and J usage is TRBJ2-7; 7 bases match TRBD1. The trim removed 1 base at V and 4 bases at J, leaving 7 bases unmatched. Germline V gene lookup returns CDR1 SEHNR and CDR2 FQNEAQ (reference sequence). CDR3 length: 15 residues. For the CDR3, the DNA is TGTGCCAGCAGCTTAGGACAGGGAGACTCTTACGAGCAGTACTTC. Its translation: CASSLGQGDSYEQYF.

This rearrangement joins TRBV6-5 to TRBJ2-7; 11 bases align to TRBD2. This CDR3 contains 15 residues. With V trimmed by 5 bases and J by 2 bases, 5 bases remained unmatched. The germline gives CDR1 MNHEY, CDR2 SVGAGI. CDR3: CASSQGLAETYEQYF. The CDR3 DNA reads as TGTGCCAGCAGTCAGGGACTAGCGGAAACCTACGAGCAGTACTTC.

The chain combines TRBV4-1 with TRBJ1-2, with D unresolved. The CDR3 length is 14 residues. Looked up from germline, CDR1 is MGHRA and CDR2 is YSYEKL. V lost 4 bases and J lost 0, with 9 bases in between. The CDR3 DNA follows: TGCGCCAGCAGCCGGACGGCTTCTAACTATGGCTACACCTTC. It codes for CASSRTASNYGYTF.

The CDR3 loop is CASSAGNLIDTQYF. In DNA form, the CDR3 reads TGTGCCAGCAGCGCAGGAAACCTCATCGATACGCAGTATTTT. This chain connects TRBV5-6 to TRBJ2-3; D remains unclear. The V gene's germline CDR1 is SGHDT and CDR2 YYEEEE. The CDR3 length is 14 residues. Trimming took off 4 bases at V and 6 bases at J, with 15 bases between the two ends.